This record concerns one T cell receptor beta chain sequence. Its antigen is currently unknown. This entry is derived from a study of cytomegalovirus exposure and HLA in healthy donors. The overall study: The 120 or so validation repertoires used a platform that matched the one used for the approximately 610 first-cohort repertoires, as a later analysis reported.

General study results and limits: Subsequent analysis showed first-cohort TCR clusters tending to co-occur in over a hundred validation repertoires.

Only in-frame clones appear in the TCRdb table, and some are missing; sequencing was by immunoSEQ multiplex PCR. The sample holds 75,000 to 95,000 clones; around 96% are singletons and the top ten take 0.6% to 0.85%. This CDR3 comprises 13 residues. Germline CDR1 reads SGHDT; CDR2 reads YYEEEE. V was pared by 7 bases and J by 1 base, with 11 bases between. The chain has TRBV5-6 and TRBJ2-5, with D possibly TRBD1 on 6 matching bases. The sample taken for sequencing was PBMCs. This TCR came from a young man in good health and CMV-seronegative. As DNA, the CDR3 is TGTGCCAGCCGAAAACAGGGCCAAGAGACCCAGTACTTC. This gives the protein CASRKQGQETQYF.